This note documents a single TCR beta chain sequence. These data are taken from a study of blood T cell repertoires in COVID-19. Study-level information: Sources were T cells, B-cell-depleted T cells, or PBMCs; the material itself was cDNA or gDNA.

Per the study methods: Reference gene primer amplification gave nucleated cell count estimates. The assay was immunoSEQ multiplex PCR, and TCRdb's table has in-frame clones only and misses some. V, J and clone size are those of that table, while D and trimming were read from the DNA. The repertoire includes around 270,000 clones, 80% to 85% of them detected once, and approximately 15% sits in the top ten. Germline CDR1 is ENHRY and CDR2 is SYGVKD. Trimming took off 10 bases at V and 4 bases at J, with 17 bases between the two ends. The CDR3 is made up of 14 amino acids. V usage is TRBV10-3 and J usage is TRBJ1-3, with a possible D match to TRBD1 (6 bases). What was sequenced was peripheral blood. This TCR was sampled from an older person with COVID-19, enrolled during active disease. The CDR3 loop reads CATRGGASGNTIYF. CDR3 DNA: TGTGCCACCAGGGGCGGGGCATCCGGAAACACCATATATTTT.